This T cell receptor beta chain came from a study of blood T cell repertoires in COVID-19. As for the study in general: Sample material is recorded as cDNA or gDNA derived from T cells, B-cell-depleted T cells, or PBMCs.

The data were produced by immunoSEQ multiplex PCR, yet TCRdb's version contains in-frame clones alone and is incomplete. The top ten clones hold roughly 1.4% of a sample with roughly 380,000 clones, around 87% of them seen once. The study assigned cohorts using participant-reported clinical history. This sequence originates from a man aged 25-40 years who had recovered from COVID-19. Sequenced material: PBMCs or T cells enriched from blood (not recorded which).

CDR3 sequence (DNA): TGTGCCAGTTCTGCCTCCCAGGGTGGTAACTATGGCTACACCTTC. This gives the protein CASSASQGGNYGYTF. The rearrangement links TRBV19 to TRBJ1-2; D might be TRBD1 (5 bases). V gave up 8 bases and J gave up 1 base, with 17 bases separating them. The CDR3 runs 15 residues. CDR1 LNHDA and CDR2 SQIVND come from the germline V gene (reference sequence).